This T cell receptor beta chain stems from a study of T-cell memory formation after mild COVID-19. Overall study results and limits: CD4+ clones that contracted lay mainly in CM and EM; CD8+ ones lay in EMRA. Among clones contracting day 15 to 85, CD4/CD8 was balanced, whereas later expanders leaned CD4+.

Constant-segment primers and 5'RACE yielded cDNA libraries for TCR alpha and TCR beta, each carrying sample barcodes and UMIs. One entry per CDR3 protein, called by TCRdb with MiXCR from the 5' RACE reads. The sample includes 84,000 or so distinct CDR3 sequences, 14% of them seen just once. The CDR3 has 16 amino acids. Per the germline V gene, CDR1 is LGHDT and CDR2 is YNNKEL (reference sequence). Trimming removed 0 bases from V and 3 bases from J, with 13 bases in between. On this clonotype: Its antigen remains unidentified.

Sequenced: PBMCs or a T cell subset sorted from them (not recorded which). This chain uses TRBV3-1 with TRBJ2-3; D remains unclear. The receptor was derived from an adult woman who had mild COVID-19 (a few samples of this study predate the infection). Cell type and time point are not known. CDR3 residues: CASSQDGVVGTDTQYF. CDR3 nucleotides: TGTGCCAGCAGCCAAGATGGCGTCGTCGGGACAGATACGCAGTATTTT.